The text below deals with one T cell receptor beta chain. Its antigen is still unknown. The record originates from a study of early T cells in non-severe SARS-CoV-2 infection. In the study overall: Unsorted whole-blood RNA was sequenced in bulk, leaving chains unpaired.

Broader study findings: A preference for anti-spike CD8 responses marked VDJdb matching, which missed private and CD4 specificities.

This CDR3 is built from 16 residues. CDR1 is KGHSH and CDR2 is LQKENI in the germline V gene. The V gene lost 2 bases and the J gene lost 2 bases, with 14 bases spanning the gap. In the library, individual cDNA molecules carried attached unique molecular identifiers. Each CDR3 protein is one row after TCRdb ran MiXCR on the 5' RACE reads. Here the sample spans around 60,000 distinct CDR3 sequences, 20% to 25% being singletons. The V and J genes are TRBV18 and TRBJ2-3; weak D call: TRBD2 (5 bases). The origin of this receptor is an adult who was a healthcare worker with PCR-confirmed SARS-CoV-2 infection or an uninfected control (not recorded which). Source: whole blood, taken at baseline. The CDR3 is CASSPARAELTDTQYF. In DNA, the CDR3 is TGTGCCAGCTCACCAGCGCGAGCGGAACTCACAGATACGCAGTATTTT.